The clone carrying this T cell receptor (beta chain) was seen repeatedly, ten times or more. Antigen unknown. This entry comes from a study of blood T cells in healthy people across ages. Study observations and caveats: The unknown donor CMV status may have confounded expanded clonotype changes.

Russia was home to the donors, healthy Caucasian individuals aged roughly 6 to 90. The CDR3 contains 14 residues. V dropped 0 bases and J dropped 6 bases, with 13 bases sitting between them. Germline assignment: CDR1 SGHDT and CDR2 YYEEEE. Together with a sample-barcoded 5' primer, a J-beta primer mix was included in a second PCR lasting about 6 to 11 cycles. TCRdb reprocessed the 5' RACE reads with MiXCR, giving one entry per CDR3 protein. The sample has about 1,800,000 distinct CDR3 sequences; roughly 30% are singletons. The rearrangement joins TRBV5-6 to TRBJ2-7; D may be TRBD2 (5 bases). This sequence was found in a woman between 25 and 40 years old in good health. Specimen: blood. The CDR3 here is CASSLGQVRGEQYF. In DNA, the CDR3 is TGTGCCAGCAGCTTGGGCCAGGTTCGGGGCGAGCAGTACTTC.